The rows below give T cell receptor beta chains drawn from one sample of a study of cytomegalovirus exposure and HLA in healthy donors. Method: immunoSEQ multiplex PCR; TCRdb's copy keeps in-frame clones and lacks some. This table has fewer than 250,000 clones, over 75% appearing once. The sequencing sample was made of PBMCs. All receptors derive from a woman aged 45-59 years in good health and CMV-seropositive. CDR3s include the opening cysteine and the closing phenylalanine or tryptophan. Each record gives: V gene, J gene, CDR3 protein.

>TRBV5-1|TRBJ1-2
CASSFTQPNYGYTF
>TRBV28|TRBJ1-1
CASQGAGGSTEAFF
>TRBV5-1|TRBJ2-5
CASSFPGRGETQYF
>TRBV7-9|TRBJ1-5
CASSLGSGINQPQHF
>TRBV25-1|TRBJ2-4
CASSEPPGQEAKNIQYF
>TRBV5-4|TRBJ1-4
CASSLDLASTNEKLFF
>TRBV27|TRBJ1-1
CASSFGGMNTEAFF
>TRBV7-8|TRBJ1-5
CASSLQGSSNQPQHF
>TRBV6-5|TRBJ1-2
CASSHRYNYGYTF
>TRBV19|TRBJ2-5
CASTNTGLAGVETQYF
>TRBV11-2|TRBJ1-2
CASSPLRQGPYGYTF
>TRBV7-2|TRBJ2-1
CASSPTGGNEQFF
>TRBV18|TRBJ1-1
CASAPTENTEAFF
>TRBV9|TRBJ2-7
CASSAKAGLAGEQYF
>TRBV28|TRBJ2-7
CASSVDTYEQYF
>TRBV9|TRBJ1-2
CASSVARGGYGYTF
>TRBV2|TRBJ1-1
CANKGTDPNTEAFF
>TRBV19|TRBJ1-6
CASSIDRGNPPLHF
>TRBV5-1|TRBJ2-7
CASSRLGGEQYF
>TRBV28|TRBJ2-2
CASSSYMGTPGELFF
>TRBV5-1|TRBJ1-2
CASSLAWGQGAIIYGYTF
>TRBV13|TRBJ1-5
CASSPATGSPQHF
>TRBV19|TRBJ1-4
CASSIGTGASNEKLFF
>TRBV7-3|TRBJ2-3
CASTPDPRADTQYF
>TRBV30|TRBJ1-4
CAWSVRGEKLFF
>TRBV9|TRBJ2-2
CASSATDPGVGELFF
>TRBV6-5|TRBJ1-5
CASSLDRINQPQHF
>TRBV29-1|TRBJ1-2
CSVEGAATNYGYTF
>TRBV5-1|TRBJ1-3
CASSLGWGRGDTIYF
>TRBV19|TRBJ2-7
CASSRANSYEQYF
>TRBV5-8|TRBJ2-5
CASSVYGIQETQYF
>TRBV29-1|TRBJ1-2
CSVDSVYGYTF
>TRBV5-6|TRBJ1-6
CASSLGTAALSYNSPLHF
>TRBV28|TRBJ1-3
CASTSGLTGGNTIYF
>TRBV27|TRBJ2-7
CASSFSQGTGYEQYF
>TRBV7-9|TRBJ1-1
CASSELSNTEAFF
>TRBV4-3|TRBJ1-5
CASSQDIRGDQPQHF
>TRBV28|TRBJ2-3
CASSQMRDSTQYF
>TRBV6-1|TRBJ2-4
CASSVQLLAKNIQYF
>TRBV5-1|TRBJ2-1
CASSFGGGHYNEQFF
>TRBV7-2|TRBJ2-5
CASSLGLAGIGETQYF
>TRBV9|TRBJ2-1
CASSVAPSSYNEQFF
>TRBV7-2|TRBJ2-7
CASSLERTGGAGPYEQYF
>TRBV30|TRBJ2-1
CAWSASVGQFF
>TRBV6-5|TRBJ2-7
CASSYSSGQAGDEQYF
>TRBV5-1|TRBJ2-7
CASSFDSYEQYF
>TRBV6-5|TRBJ1-4
CASRRLVSTNEKLFF
>TRBV4-2|TRBJ2-2
CASSQARGGGTGELFF
>TRBV11-3|TRBJ2-1
CASSRQGNEQFF
>TRBV7-3|TRBJ2-3
CASSTDRSTDTQYF
>TRBV7-3|TRBJ2-7
CSSRAGTGKQYF
>TRBV11-2|TRBJ1-1
CASSFGGDTEAFF
>TRBV5-1|TRBJ1-1
CASSPEAGNTEAFF
>TRBV2|TRBJ2-3
CASRPEGGTDTQYF
>TRBV18|TRBJ1-1
CASSLIREGHGNTEAFF